Listed here are 27 T cell receptor beta chains from one sample, sequenced in a study of T cell responses to AZD1222 COVID-19 vaccine. Sequencing was performed with immunoSEQ multiplex PCR; in TCRdb, only in-frame clones are kept and a portion is missing. The sample gives about 120,000 clones, 75% to 95% of which show up once; more than 3.5% is in the top ten. The source was peripheral blood, collected 28 days after the second dose of the MenACWY control vaccine. Receptor source: an adult who received the MenACWY meningococcal vaccine as a control.

This chain joins TRBV4-1 and TRBJ1-2, with D tentatively TRBD1 (5 bases). Germline V gene lookup returns CDR1 MGHRA and CDR2 YSYEKL. The V gene lost 1 base and the J gene lost 4 bases, with 13 bases spanning the gap. The CDR3 contains 15 residues. CDR3 DNA: TGCGCCAGCAGCCAAGGAGCAGGGTCCAGCTATGGCTACACCTTC. Residues: CASSQGAGSSYGYTF.

This chain joins TRBV7-6 and TRBJ1-6; no firm D call. Deletions cut 2 bases from V and 7 bases from J, with 12 bases between. The CDR3 contains 15 residues. CDR1 and CDR2 (germline): SGHVS, FNYEAQ. CDR3 DNA: TGTGCCAGCAGCTTATCTCGGGCTACCAATTCACCCCTCCACTTT. Translation gives CASSLSRATNSPLHF. Using reference TRBV7-6 and TRBJ1-6 for the parts outside the CDR3, the full variable domain is GAGVSQSPRYKVTKRGQDVALRCDPISGHVSLYWYRQALGQGPEFLTYFNYEAQQDKSGLPNDRFSAERPEGSISTLTIQRTEQRDSAMYRCASSLSRATNSPLHFGNGTRLTVT.

The chain carries TRBV7-8 and TRBJ2-7, with D perhaps matching TRBD1 (6 bases). The CDR3 consists of 16 residues. V lost 3 bases and J lost 4, with 19 bases in between. Germline values: CDR1 SGHVS, CDR2 FQNEAQ. CDR3 coding DNA: TGTGCCAGCAGCTTGACGTTGGGGCGCAGGGGTTACGAGCAGTACTTC. Encoded protein: CASSLTLGRRGYEQYF.

CDR3 region: CASSFVREKYYGYTF. DNA of the CDR3: TGTGCCAGCAGCTTTGTCCGTGAAAAATACTATGGCTACACCTTC. The chain employs TRBV5-6 and TRBJ1-2; D ambiguous. Germline V gene lookup returns CDR1 SGHDT and CDR2 YYEEEE. This CDR3 comprises 15 residues. Trimming removed 2 bases at V and 3 bases at J, with 14 bases between.

This rearrangement joins TRBV5-1 to TRBJ2-2, with 15 bases matching TRBD2. The CDR3 is made up of 19 amino acids. V dropped 4 bases and J dropped 3; count of bases not matched to a gene: 10. Germline CDR1 reads SGHRS; CDR2 reads YFSETQ. The CDR3 region has the DNA TGCGCCAGCAGCCTCACCCGGACTAGCGGGGGGGCGGACACCGGGGAGCTGTTTTTT. It is translated as CASSLTRTSGGADTGELFF.

This clone occurred once. The chain joins TRBV11-3 to TRBJ2-1; TRBD1 matches 9 bases. This CDR3 has 14 residues. The J segment lost 7 bases and the V segment lost 5 bases, leaving 6 bases of the junction unmatched. Germline V lookup: CDR1 SGHNT, CDR2 YENEEA. The DNA for the CDR3 is TGTGCCAGCAGCCTCCGGGACAGGGTAAATGAGCAGTTCTTC. Encoded protein: CASSLRDRVNEQFF.

In DNA, the CDR3 is TGTGCCAGCAGTTACGGGTCGGGAGGCACAGATACGCAGTATTTT. It translates to CASSYGSGGTDTQYF. V gene TRBV6-5 combines with J gene TRBJ2-3, with a tentative D call TRBD2 (6 bases). CDR3 length equals 15 residues. Germline loops: CDR1 MNHEY, CDR2 SVGAGI. The V and J ends lost 2 bases and 1 base respectively, with 10 bases between them.

The chain recombines TRBV6-5 with TRBJ1-2; 8 bases line up with TRBD1. The CDR3 loop spans 14 amino acids. The junction had 5 bases not matched to a gene; V was cut back by 5 bases and J by 3 bases. CDR1 and CDR2 (germline): MNHEY, SVGAGI. The chain's CDR3 is CASSPDRADYGYTF. The CDR3 nucleotides are TGTGCCAGCAGTCCGGACAGGGCCGACTATGGCTACACCTTC.

V usage is TRBV14 and J usage is TRBJ1-4; the D gene is possibly TRBD1 (5 bases). The V end was cut by 0 bases, the J end by 1 base, with 9 bases between. Germline assignment: CDR1 SGHDN and CDR2 FVKESK. The CDR3 has 16 amino acids. The CDR3 loop is CASSQEPQGTNEKLFF. DNA for the CDR3: TGTGCCAGCAGCCAAGAACCCCAGGGAACTAATGAAAAACTGTTTTTT. The entire variable domain, with the rest obtained from reference TRBV14 and TRBJ1-4, is as follows: EAGVTQFPSHSVIEKGQTVTLRCDPISGHDNLYWYRRVMGKEIKFLLHFVKESKQDESGMPNNRFLAERTGGTYSTLKVQPAELEDSGVYFCASSQEPQGTNEKLFFGSGTQLSVL.

The chain recombines TRBV7-2 with TRBJ1-2; D may be TRBD1 (5 bases). With 2 bases removed from V and 6 bases from J, the gap between germline ends came to 13 bases. The CDR3 covers 14 residues. The germline V gene has CDR1 SGHTA and CDR2 FQGNSA. CDR3 in amino acids: CASSLNSREDGYTF. CDR3 DNA sequence: TGTGCCAGCAGCTTAAACTCCAGGGAGGATGGCTACACCTTC.

The chain couples TRBV7-2 to TRBJ2-1, with D perhaps matching TRBD2 (5 bases). Germline values: CDR1 SGHTA, CDR2 FQGNSA. V was pared by 5 bases and J by 9 bases, with 20 bases between. The CDR3 totals 15 residues. The CDR3 spells CASSLQGRADGEQFF. For the CDR3, the DNA is TGTGCCAGCAGCCTACAAGGGAGAGCAGACGGTGAGCAGTTCTTC.

The chain carries TRBV5-5 and TRBJ1-3, with TRBD1 identical over 7 bases. The CDR3 length is 16 residues. V lost 4 bases and J lost 4; bases outside the gene matches: 11. The germline gives CDR1 SGHKS, CDR2 YYEKEE (reference sequence). The CDR3 sequence: CASSVSTGALGNTIYF. The CDR3 nucleotides are TGTGCCAGCAGCGTCAGTACAGGGGCGCTCGGAAACACCATATATTTT.

The chain carries TRBV4-2 and TRBJ2-2; 11 bases match TRBD2. Germline-derived CDR1 and CDR2 are LGHNA and YNFKEQ. The CDR3 consists of 14 residues. Trimming took 6 bases from V and 10 from J; bases not matched to a gene: 7. The CDR3 region is CASRGRSGGEELFF. Written as DNA, the CDR3 is TGTGCCAGCAGGGGGCGTAGCGGGGGGGAGGAGCTGTTTTTT.

The J gene is TRBJ2-7, the V gene TRBV3-1 (or the pseudogene TRBV3-2), with no clear D. The CDR3 loop spans 12 amino acids. Deletions cut 3 bases from V and 5 bases from J, with 8 bases between. Germline CDR1 LGHDT, CDR2 YNNKEL (reference sequence). In DNA form, the CDR3 reads TGTGCCAGCAGCCACCCCCCCCACGAGCAGTACTTC. Protein: CASSHPPHEQYF.

V and J are TRBV7-6 and TRBJ2-3; D is undetermined. The CDR3 has 16 amino acids. Looked up from germline, CDR1 is SGHVS and CDR2 is FNYEAQ. The V end lost 4 bases, the J end lost 1 base, and 15 bases lay between the germline ends. The CDR3 spells CASSSGPFSGTDTQYF. Here the CDR3 DNA reads TGTGCCAGCAGCTCTGGACCTTTCAGTGGCACAGATACGCAGTATTTT.

The chain joins TRBV28 to TRBJ1-2, with a weak D call TRBD1 (6 bases). Trimming pared 5 bases from V and 0 bases from J, leaving 13 bases between. Germline CDR1 and CDR2: MDHEN and SYDVKM. This CDR3 is built from 15 residues. DNA for the CDR3: TGTGCCAGCAGTCCCGTTCGACAGGCTAACTATGGCTACACCTTC. Its protein is CASSPVRQANYGYTF.

This clone was seen only once. This sequence joins TRBV28 and TRBJ1-5; 9 bases line up with TRBD1. V gave up 5 bases and J gave up 4 bases; unmatched junction bases: 6. The germline CDR1 and CDR2 sequences are MDHEN and SYDVKM. This CDR3 is built from 15 residues. CDR3 nucleotides: TGTGCCAGCAGTGGGCCCGGGACAGGGAATCAGCCCCAGCATTTT. Its translation: CASSGPGTGNQPQHF.

This CDR3 reads CASRLTTGGPAKNIQYF. CDR3 nucleotide sequence: TGTGCCAGCAGACTTACTACAGGGGGTCCAGCCAAAAACATTCAGTACTTC. This sequence joins TRBV21-1 and TRBJ2-4; the table's D call TRBD1 went unverified against the DNA. TRBV21-1 is shown as a pseudogene. CDR3 length equals 17 residues.

The chain combines TRBV11-2 with TRBJ1-2; D is possibly TRBD1 (5 bases). The V and J ends lost 4 bases and 6 bases respectively, with 15 bases between them. The CDR3 consists of 14 residues. Germline V gives CDR1 SGHAT, CDR2 FQNNGV. The CDR3: CASSYTTGGNGYTF. The CDR3 DNA reads TGTGCCAGCAGCTACACAACGGGGGGGAATGGCTACACCTTC.

The rearrangement uses TRBV27 and TRBJ2-1; 8 nucleotides agree with TRBD2. Germline V CDR1 and CDR2: MNHEY, SMNVEV (reference sequence). The CDR3 consists of 16 residues. The trim removed 7 bases at V and 5 bases at J, leaving 13 bases unmatched. The CDR3 spells CASTLDGGGGNNEQFF. The CDR3 DNA sequence: TGTGCCAGCACCCTCGACGGAGGCGGGGGGAACAATGAGCAGTTCTTC.

The rearrangement uses TRBV27 and TRBJ2-1; D is unresolved. The CDR3 loop spans 12 amino acids. From germline, CDR1 is MNHEY and CDR2 SMNVEV (reference sequence). The V and J ends lost 5 bases and 9 bases respectively, with 11 bases between them. The DNA for the CDR3 is TGTGCCAGCAGTCGGTCAAATGGTGAGCAGTTCTTC. This gives the protein CASSRSNGEQFF.

The chain is built from TRBV27 and TRBJ2-1; 16 nucleotides line up with TRBD2. V lost 3 bases to trimming and J lost 5 bases; unmatched junction nucleotides: 7. This CDR3 region has 18 residues. CDR1 MNHEY and CDR2 SMNVEV come from the germline V gene (reference sequence). The CDR3 region is CASSLQGLAGGPDNEQFF. DNA of the CDR3: TGTGCCAGCAGTTTGCAGGGACTAGCGGGAGGGCCGGACAATGAGCAGTTCTTC.

The V and J genes are TRBV2 and TRBJ1-6, with 7 bases identical to TRBD1. The CDR3 has 15 residues. The germline gives CDR1 SNHLY, CDR2 FYNNEI. After removal of 7 bases from V and 9 bases from J, the junction contained 12 bases not matched to a gene. The CDR3 sequence: CASMGAGGFGSPLHF. The CDR3 DNA is TGTGCCAGCATGGGCGCAGGGGGATTTGGTTCACCCCTCCACTTT.

This chain joins TRBV7-9 and TRBJ1-3; perhaps TRBD1 as D (5 bases). The CDR3 spans 15 residues. The V and J ends lost 5 bases and 1 base respectively, with 12 bases between them. From germline, CDR1 is SEHNR and CDR2 FQNEAQ (reference sequence). CDR3 nucleotide sequence: TGTGCCAGCAGCCCCGTGGGGGGGTCTGGAAACACCATATATTTT. Translated, it gives CASSPVGGSGNTIYF.

The chain links TRBV6-5 to TRBJ1-1, with a possible D match to TRBD1 (6 bases). V was shortened by 6 bases and J by 2 bases, with 13 bases between the two germline ends. Germline V CDR1 and CDR2: MNHEY, SVGAGI. The CDR3 has 14 residues. The CDR3 sequence: CASSGGTPNTEAFF. Here the CDR3 DNA reads TGTGCCAGCAGCGGCGGGACACCCAACACTGAAGCTTTCTTT.

The genes are TRBV5-1 and TRBJ2-1; weak D call: TRBD1 (5 bases). The CDR3 contains 15 residues. In germline, CDR1 is SGHRS, CDR2 YFSETQ. The germline V and J ends were trimmed by 0 bases and 4 bases, with 11 bases remaining between them. CDR3 sequence (DNA): TGCGCCAGCAGCTTGGAGGCCAGGGTGTACAATGAGCAGTTCTTC. Its protein is CASSLEARVYNEQFF.

The chain employs TRBV11-2 and TRBJ2-5; 9 nucleotides match TRBD1. Germline trimming cut 3 bases from V and 5 bases from J; bases unmatched to any gene: 10. This CDR3 contains 16 residues. Per the germline V gene, CDR1 is SGHAT and CDR2 is FQNNGV. As DNA, the CDR3 is TGTGCCAGCAGCTTGGATAACAGGGGGCGCGGGGAGACCCAGTACTTC. Amino acid sequence: CASSLDNRGRGETQYF.